The following is a TCR beta chain sequence with its context. This clone was seen a single time. What this receptor recognizes is not known. Nothing much larger sits one base from this clone, and base qualities are not available. The data were obtained in a study of T cell responses to AZD1222 COVID-19 vaccine (dated by TCRdb to about 2021). For the wider study: A total of about 240 trial participants underwent TCR sequencing, of whom some 210 received two doses of AZD1222 and about 25 received two doses of the MenACWY control vaccine. Trial participants were enrolled into age subgroups of 18-55, 56-69 and 70-plus years, which contained about 160, 30 and 59 TCR-sequenced participants, respectively.

Spanning cysteine to phenylalanine, the CDR3 consists of 14 amino acids. Of all the DNA, just the CDR3 is kept, 42 bases in frame from base 1. The germline V gene (reference sequence) specifies SGHKS as CDR1 and YYEKEE as CDR2. The full study reports these points: In the small 56-69-year group, the increase in depth fell short of significance, most likely because of low power. Because no day 14 peak-response samples were available, the repertoires could be characterized only after the peak T cell response. The vaccine-associated CD4 TCRs covered the entire spike protein, and the dominant responses fell in regions 160-218 and 743-854. Most participants were white British and females outnumbered males, and the authors suggested that clonal diversity may have been underestimated. After two AZD1222 doses, spike-specific TCR breadth and depth were significantly higher than at day 0 and than in MenACWY recipients. Reportedly, close to half of the unique spike-specific TCRs recognized epitopes lying outside the regions that are mutated in the B.1.351 and B.1.1.7 variants. Conclusions about previously exposed vaccinees were limited because only six AZD1222 recipients were SARS-CoV-2 seropositive at baseline.

Sample time point, as interpreted from the label and publication: about 28 days (+/-7) after the second vaccine dose. AZD1222 recipients given second doses at about 4 weeks or at about 12 weeks were pooled, since spike-specific TCR depth and breadth were not found to differ between the two schedules. The vaccinee samples were drawn from two UK trials, COV001 and COV002, one of which was a single-blind randomized controlled phase 2/3 trial testing AZD1222 (ChAdOx1 nCoV-19) in healthy adults. For TCRbeta chain sequencing, PBMC samples from trial participants were taken at day 0 and at day 28 after the second dose. The CDR3 regions of human TCRbeta chains were analyzed by immunosequencing. The study's own analysis went as follows. Repertoire TCRs were checked for matches against a reference library of SARS-CoV-2-specific TCRs that had been generated using the MIRA antigen-specificity platform. Breadth was defined as the fraction of unique TCRs that were SARS-CoV-2-associated, and depth was defined as the fraction of total T cells that were SARS-CoV-2-associated. Each spike-specific TCR was assigned to its reactive spike region and to a CD4 or CD8 class using the MIRA data. Log10-transformed breadth and depth values were compared by one-way ANOVA with Sidak's multiple comparisons tests. TCRdb took over this immuneACCESS table, retaining in-frame rearrangements with V and J assigned. Such tables are incomplete; in checked studies, under half of the missing clones stem from an unresolved V gene, and the remainder is unexplained. That table furnishes V, J and clone size, whereas the DNA furnished D and trimming. This sample is represented by roughly 180,000 clones; around 94% of them were singletons. The ten largest clonotypes hold 1.5% to 2% of the sample.

The V gene is TRBV5-5 and the J gene is TRBJ1-5, and TRBD1 aligns with 9 junction nucleotides. This clonotype was obtained from an adult who received the AZD1222 COVID-19 vaccine. The material was peripheral blood, obtained 28 days after the second AZD1222 dose. The CDR3 reads as follows: CGPGQGYCNQPQHF. The nucleotide sequence reads TGTGGGCCGGGACAGGGTTATTGCAATCAGCCCCAGCATTTT.